This section outlines one TCR beta chain sequence together with its context. This record belongs to a study of blood T cell repertoires in COVID-19. For the study at large: The study drew acute and convalescent COVID-19 samples from the United States, Italy and Spain. T cells, B-cell-depleted T cells, or PBMCs provided the cDNA or gDNA that served as material.

The authors' processing: Amplifying reference gene primers gave estimates of nucleated cell counts. The method was immunoSEQ multiplex PCR; TCRdb's version includes in-frame clones alone and lacks a portion of them. V and J calls and clone size are given by that table; D and trimming were obtained from the DNA. The sample records hundreds of thousands of clones, 87% being singletons. The CDR3 contains 15 residues. V gave up 0 bases and J gave up 0 bases, with 8 bases separating them. CDR1 and CDR2 from the germline V gene are KGHSH and LQKENI. This clonotype was obtained from a woman aged 18-29 years who had recovered from COVID-19. Sequencing used peripheral blood. This sequence joins TRBV18 and TRBJ2-5; D is unclear. The CDR3 DNA reads as TGTGCCAGCTCACCACCTTCACTCTACCAAGAGACCCAGTACTTC. Its protein product is CASSPPSLYQETQYF.